This T cell receptor beta chain was identified during a study of OX40 agonist ivuxolimab in advanced cancers. At the level of the study: Across the patients, intravenous ivuxolimab was delivered every 2 weeks at 0.01 to 10 mg/kg. Dose-escalation patients had hepatocellular carcinoma, melanoma, renal cell or head and neck cancer. Notes on the study in general: CD8+ T cells were the subset that, on average, had more expanded clones than CD4+. Within 6 weeks, CD4+ and CD8+ blood T cells expanded clonally at 0.1 to 3.0 mg/kg.

Profiling relied on immunoSEQ multiplex PCR, and the TCRdb table lists in-frame clones only, not all of them. The table shows roughly 70,000 clones, with roughly 80% occurring only once. A remark on this clone: Its antigen remains unidentified.

This specimen consisted of CD4+ or CD8+ T cells sorted from blood, obtained in a trial of the OX40 agonist ivuxolimab. This receptor was obtained from an adult with an advanced solid tumor such as melanoma, head and neck, liver or kidney cancer.

CDR3: CASSLEAGASYTF. The CDR3 DNA follows: TGCGCCAGCAGCTTGGAGGCAGGCGCAAGCTACACCTTC. The rearrangement joins TRBV5-1 to TRBJ1-2; D not certain. V lost 0 bases and J 9 bases, leaving 12 bases between the germline ends. The germline V gene has CDR1 SGHRS and CDR2 YFSETQ. This CDR3 is 13 amino acids long.